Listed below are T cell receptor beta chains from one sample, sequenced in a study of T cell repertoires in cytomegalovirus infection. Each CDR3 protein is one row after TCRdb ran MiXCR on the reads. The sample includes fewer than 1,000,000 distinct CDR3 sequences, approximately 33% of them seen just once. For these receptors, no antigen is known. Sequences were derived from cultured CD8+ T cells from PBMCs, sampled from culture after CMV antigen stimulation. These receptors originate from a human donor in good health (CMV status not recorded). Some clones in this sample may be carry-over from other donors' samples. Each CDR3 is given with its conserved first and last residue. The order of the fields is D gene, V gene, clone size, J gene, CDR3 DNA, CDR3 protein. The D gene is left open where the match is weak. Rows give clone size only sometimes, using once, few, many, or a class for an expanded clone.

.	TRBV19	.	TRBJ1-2	TGTGCCAGTAGATGGGGGAAGGGCTACACCTTC	CASRWGKGYTF
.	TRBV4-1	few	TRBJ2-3	TGCGCCAGCAGCCAAGATCCGGGGCGCCCAGATACGCAGTATTTT	CASSQDPGRPDTQYF
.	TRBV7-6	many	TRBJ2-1	TGTGCCAGCAGCCTGATGAACCTCGACTCTGCCTACAATGAGCAGTTCTTC	CASSLMNLDSAYNEQFF
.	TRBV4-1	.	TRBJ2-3	TGCGCCAGCAGCCACCCATTGGACACAGATACGCAGTATTTT	CASSHPLDTDTQYF
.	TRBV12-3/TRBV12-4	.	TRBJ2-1	TGTGCCAGCAGTTTCGTGGGGGTCCCAAACAATGAGCAGTTCTTC	CASSFVGVPNNEQFF
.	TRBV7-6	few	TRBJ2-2	TGTGCCAGCAGCTTGGATTCCCCGGAGAACACCGGGGAGCTGTTTTTT	CASSLDSPENTGELFF
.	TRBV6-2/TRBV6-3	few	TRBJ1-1	TGTGCCAGCAGCCTCGCCAATTATGAAGCTTTCTTT	CASSLANYEAFF
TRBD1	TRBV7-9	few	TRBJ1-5	TGTGCCAGCAGCTTAGTGGGACAGGGGATCAATCAGCCCCAGCATTTT	CASSLVGQGINQPQHF
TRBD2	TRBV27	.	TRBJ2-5	TGTGCCAGCAGTTTATATGGTGAATCGGGAGGGACCCAGTACTTC	CASSLYGESGGTQYF
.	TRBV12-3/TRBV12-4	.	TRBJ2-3	TGTGCCAGCAGGGAGGGACATACGCAGTATTTT	CASREGHTQYF
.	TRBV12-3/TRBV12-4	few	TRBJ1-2	TGTGCCATCCCACGCTACCCACGGGGCTACACCTTC	CAIPRYPRGYTF
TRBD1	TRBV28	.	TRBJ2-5	TGTGCCAGCACTTGGACAGGGAACGTCCAAGGGACCCAGTACTTC	CASTWTGNVQGTQYF
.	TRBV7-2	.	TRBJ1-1	TGTGCCAGCAGCCTTCCCGGGTTCCCGGGAACTGAAGCTTTCTTT	CASSLPGFPGTEAFF
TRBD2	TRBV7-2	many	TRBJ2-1	TGTGCCAGCAGCCCCGTGGGCGGGGGAAGGAATGAGCAGTTCTTC	CASSPVGGGRNEQFF
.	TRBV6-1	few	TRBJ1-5	TGTGCCAGCAGTACCCGGACAGATAGCAATCAGCCCCAGCATTTT	CASSTRTDSNQPQHF
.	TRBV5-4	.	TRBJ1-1	TGTGCCAGCAGCTTGGAACAGGCTGAAGCTTTCTTT	CASSLEQAEAFF
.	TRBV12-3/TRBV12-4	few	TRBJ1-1	TGTGCCAGCAGTGTAGGGGGGGTGGACACTGAAGCTTTCTTT	CASSVGGVDTEAFF
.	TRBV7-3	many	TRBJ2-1	TGTGCCAGCAGCCCCCCGGGGAACAATGAGCAGTTCTTC	CASSPPGNNEQFF
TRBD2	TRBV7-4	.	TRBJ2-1	TGTGCCAGCAGCTGGTCTAGCGGGGGCCCGAATAATGAGCAGTTCTTC	CASSWSSGGPNNEQFF
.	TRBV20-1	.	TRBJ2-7	TGCAGTGCTAGGGCCGGGACATATACCTACGAGCAGTACTTC	CSARAGTYTYEQYF
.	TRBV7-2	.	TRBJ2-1	TGTGCCAGCAGCCTCTCTGGCCCCATCGGTGAGCAGTTCTTC	CASSLSGPIGEQFF
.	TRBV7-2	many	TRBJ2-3	TGTGCCAGCAGCCATTCCCCCGGGACATCCCCCCAGTGGGCAGATACGCAGTATTTT	CASSHSPGTSPQWADTQYF
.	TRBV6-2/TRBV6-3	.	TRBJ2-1	TGTGCCAGCAACCAAGGGTGGGGGCCTGATGAGCAGTTCTTC	CASNQGWGPDEQFF
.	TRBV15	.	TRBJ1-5	TGTGCCACCAGCAGAGATCGGGGTCTAGTTGATCAGCCCCAGCATTTT	CATSRDRGLVDQPQHF
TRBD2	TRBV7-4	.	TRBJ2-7	TGTGCCAGCAGCATTCCTAGCGGGGGGCCCCACTCCTACGAGCAGTACTTC	CASSIPSGGPHSYEQYF
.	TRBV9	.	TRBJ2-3	TGTGCCAGCAGCGCCGTCCGGGGGCGGGGGATCACAGATACGCAGTATTTT	CASSAVRGRGITDTQYF
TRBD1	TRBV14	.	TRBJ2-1	TGTGCCAGCAGCCCCAGGACAGGGATGGGGAATGAGCAGTTCTTC	CASSPRTGMGNEQFF
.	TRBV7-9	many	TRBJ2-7	TGTGCCAGCAGCTTAAAGGGGGGACCCAAGGAGGACGAGCAGTACTTC	CASSLKGGPKEDEQYF
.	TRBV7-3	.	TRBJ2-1	TGTGCCAGCAGCCCAGGGAGTAGGGGAATGAACAATGAGCAGTTCTTC	CASSPGSRGMNNEQFF
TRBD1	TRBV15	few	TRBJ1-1	TGTGCCACCAGCGTTTACAGGGGCCCTGTCTGGAACACTGAAGCTTTCTTT	CATSVYRGPVWNTEAFF
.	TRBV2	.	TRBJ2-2	TGTGCCAGCAGTGAAGCGTTAGACGGCGCGAACACCGGGGAGCTGTTTTTT	CASSEALDGANTGELFF
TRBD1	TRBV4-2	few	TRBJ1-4	TGTGCCAGCAGCCAAGAGGACAGGGCAACTAATGAAAAACTGTTTTTT	CASSQEDRATNEKLFF
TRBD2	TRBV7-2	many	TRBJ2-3	TGTGCCAGCAGCTGGTGGGCCGGGGGGACTAGCACAGATACGCAGTATTTT	CASSWWAGGTSTDTQYF
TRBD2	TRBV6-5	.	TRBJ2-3	TGTGCCAGCAGTATAAGGACTAGCGGGTTAGATACGCAGTATTTT	CASSIRTSGLDTQYF
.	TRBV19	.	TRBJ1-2	TGTGCCAGTAGTATAAATCCCTATGGCTACACCTTC	CASSINPYGYTF
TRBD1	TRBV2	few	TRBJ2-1	TGTGCCAGCAGTGGTAGGGACAGAGGCAATGAGCAGTTCTTC	CASSGRDRGNEQFF
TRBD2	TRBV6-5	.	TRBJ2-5	TGTGCCAGCAGTTACGTTAGCGGGGGAGAGACCCAGTACTTC	CASSYVSGGETQYF
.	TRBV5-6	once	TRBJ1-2	TGTGCCAGCAGCCCCCCAATCACCTTC	CASSPPITF
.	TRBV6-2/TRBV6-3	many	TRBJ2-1	TGTGCCAGCAGTTACTCGGAGGGTGACTACAATGAGCAGTTCTTC	CASSYSEGDYNEQFF
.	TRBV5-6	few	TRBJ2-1	TGTGCCAGCAGCTTGTGGCCAGGGGTGGGTGAGCAGTTCTTC	CASSLWPGVGEQFF
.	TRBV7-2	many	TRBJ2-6	TGTGCCAGCAGCTTCGGGTCTGGGGCCAACGTCCTGACTTTC	CASSFGSGANVLTF
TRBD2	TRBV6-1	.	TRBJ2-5	TGTGCCAGCAGTCCGTTTCCCGGACTAGCCAACCAAGAGACCCAGTACTTC	CASSPFPGLANQETQYF
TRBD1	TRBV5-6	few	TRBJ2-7	TGTGCCAGCAGGGAAGGGACAGTCGGATACTCCTACGAGCAGTACTTC	CASREGTVGYSYEQYF
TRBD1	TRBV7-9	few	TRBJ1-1	TGTGCCAGCAGCTGGCTCAGAGGACAGGGGGACGGTGGAGCTTTCTTT	CASSWLRGQGDGGAFF
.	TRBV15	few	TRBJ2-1	TGTGCCACCAGCAGAGAGTCCCCCAGGGGCGATGAGCAGTTCTTC	CATSRESPRGDEQFF
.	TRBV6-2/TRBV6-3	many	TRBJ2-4	TGTGCCAGCACCCCCGGTCTGAACCTGGGCGGAAACATTCAGTACTTC	CASTPGLNLGGNIQYF
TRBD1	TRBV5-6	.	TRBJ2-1	TGTGCCAGCAGCATCTGGACAGGGTACAATGAGCAGTTCTTC	CASSIWTGYNEQFF
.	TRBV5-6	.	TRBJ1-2	TGTGCCAGCAGCGGAGGCCAGGGACCAAACTATGGCTACACCTTC	CASSGGQGPNYGYTF
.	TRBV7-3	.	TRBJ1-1	TGTGCCAGCAGCGAGGTCGGGGGGGGGAACACTGAAGCTTTCTTT	CASSEVGGGNTEAFF
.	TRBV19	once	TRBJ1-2	TGTGCCAGCACAAACGGCGGACAGTCGGGCTACACCTTC	CASTNGGQSGYTF